These 9 T cell receptor beta chains were all obtained from the same sample, sequenced in a study of cytomegalovirus exposure and HLA in healthy donors. PCR employed 60 Vbeta and 13 Jbeta primers. Assay used: immunoSEQ multiplex PCR; TCRdb lists only in-frame clones, some missing. The sample shows about 190,000 clones, 84% of them seen only once. The material sequenced was PBMCs. Receptor source: a woman between 50 and 59 years old in good health and CMV-seropositive.

The CDR3 protein is CASSLGRGLWEETQYF. The CDR3 DNA reads TGTGCCAGCAGCTTGGGCAGGGGCTTGTGGGAAGAGACCCAGTACTTC. This chain connects TRBV5-5 to TRBJ2-5, with D tentatively TRBD1 (6 bases). Germline loops: CDR1 SGHKS, CDR2 YYEKEE (reference sequence). The CDR3 totals 16 residues. V was clipped by 0 bases and J by 3 bases, with 15 bases between them.

The gene calls are TRBV19 and TRBJ1-4; 8 bases line up with TRBD1. CDR3 size: 17 residues. Trimming took 6 bases from V and 7 from J; bases not matched to a gene: 16. Germline V CDR1 and CDR2: LNHDA, SQIVND (reference sequence). The CDR3 DNA reads as TGTGCCAGTAGCAGCCTTGAGACAGGGGTCGGGAGTGAAAAACTGTTTTTT. The encoded protein is CASSSLETGVGSEKLFF.

This clone showed up just once. The chain carries TRBV4-3 and TRBJ1-6; a possible D gene is TRBD1 (6 bases). Germline V gene data show CDR1 as LGHNA and CDR2 as YSLEER. Between the trimmed V and J ends, which lost 1 base and 3 bases, there was a span of 25 bases. This CDR3 has 21 residues. The CDR3 reads CASSQVRGFSFIPLYNSPLHF. The CDR3 nucleotides are TGCGCCAGCAGCCAAGTGAGGGGGTTTTCCTTTATTCCCCTCTATAATTCACCCCTCCACTTT.

This chain links TRBV7-2 with TRBJ1-2, with D perhaps TRBD1 (6 bases). This CDR3 is built from 13 residues. V lost 3 bases, J lost 8 bases, and 13 bases lay in between. Germline-derived CDR1 and CDR2 are SGHTA and FQGNSA. CDR3 residues: CASSLDGQWGYTF. The CDR3, as DNA: TGTGCCAGCAGCTTGGACGGACAGTGGGGCTACACCTTC.

The chain links TRBV7-8 to TRBJ1-2; D call uncertain. The CDR3 spans 15 residues. Germline V CDR1 and CDR2: SGHVS, FQNEAQ. Trimming pared 2 bases from V and 7 bases from J, leaving 17 bases between. The CDR3 loop reads CASSLRADQMGGYTF. As DNA, the CDR3 is TGTGCCAGCAGCTTAAGAGCGGACCAAATGGGTGGCTACACCTTC.

The chain links TRBV6-5 to TRBJ2-5; tentatively, D is TRBD1 (6 bases). The J call is uncertain, as TRBJ2-7 better fits the DNA end. The germline gives CDR1 MNHEY, CDR2 SVGAGI. This CDR3 contains 15 residues. The CDR3 DNA is TGTGCCAGCAGTTACTCCGGGACAAACTCCTACGAGCAGTACTTC. As protein: CASSYSGTNSYEQYF.

This rearrangement joins TRBV6-1 to TRBJ1-2, with a weak D call TRBD1 (5 bases). Between the trimmed V and J ends, which lost 8 bases and 7 bases, there was a span of 14 bases. This CDR3 has 12 residues. Per germline, CDR1 MNHNS and CDR2 SASEGT. CDR3 region: CASHRMGAGYTF. DNA for the CDR3: TGTGCCAGCCACAGGATGGGCGCTGGCTACACCTTC.

The rearrangement uses TRBV5-1 and TRBJ2-1, with 11 bases fitting TRBD2. V was clipped by 4 bases and J by 0 bases; unmatched bases: 6. The CDR3 loop spans 17 amino acids. Germline CDR1 reads SGHRS; CDR2 reads YFSETQ. The chain's CDR3 is CASSPMTSGDSYNEQFF. Here the CDR3 DNA reads TGCGCCAGCAGCCCTATGACTAGCGGGGACTCCTACAATGAGCAGTTCTTC.

The count of this clone is one. The gene calls are TRBV10-3 and TRBJ2-5; D might be TRBD1 (7 bases). Germline CDR1 reads ENHRY; CDR2 reads SYGVKD. This CDR3 region has 13 residues. The V and J ends lost 6 bases and 2 bases respectively, with 10 bases between them. This CDR3 reads CAISRGAQETQYF. CDR3 coding DNA: TGTGCCATCAGCAGGGGGGCACAAGAGACCCAGTACTTC.